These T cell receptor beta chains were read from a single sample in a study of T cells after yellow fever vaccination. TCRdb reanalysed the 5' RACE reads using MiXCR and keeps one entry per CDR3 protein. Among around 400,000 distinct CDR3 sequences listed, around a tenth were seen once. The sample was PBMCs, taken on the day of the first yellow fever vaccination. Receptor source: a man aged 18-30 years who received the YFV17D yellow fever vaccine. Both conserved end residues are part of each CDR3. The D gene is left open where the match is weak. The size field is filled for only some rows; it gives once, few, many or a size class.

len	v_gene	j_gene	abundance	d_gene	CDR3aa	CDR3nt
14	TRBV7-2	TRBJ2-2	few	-	CASSFLGRTGELFF	TGTGCCAGCAGCTTCCTAGGGAGAACCGGGGAGCTGTTTTTT
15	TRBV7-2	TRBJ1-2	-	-	CASSLGNRDGYGYTF	TGTGCCAGCAGCTTAGGGAACCGGGACGGTTATGGCTACACCTTC
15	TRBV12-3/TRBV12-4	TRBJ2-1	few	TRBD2	CASSLQGTSGGKQFF	TGTGCCAGCAGTCTGCAAGGGACTAGCGGGGGCAAGCAGTTCTTC
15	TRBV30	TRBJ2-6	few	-	CAWSRRSSGANVLTF	TGTGCCTGGAGCCGCAGATCCTCTGGGGCCAACGTCCTGACTTTC
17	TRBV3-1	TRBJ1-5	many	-	CASSQDFSRFSNQPQHF	TGTGCCAGCAGCCAAGATTTTAGCAGGTTTAGCAATCAGCCCCAGCATTTT
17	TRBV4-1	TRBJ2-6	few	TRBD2	CASSPGLAYSGANVLTF	TGCGCCAGCAGCCCTGGACTAGCCTACTCTGGGGCCAACGTCCTGACTTTC
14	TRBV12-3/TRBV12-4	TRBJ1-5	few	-	CASSVDRSNQPQHF	TGTGCCAGCAGCGTAGACAGGAGCAATCAGCCCCAGCATTTT
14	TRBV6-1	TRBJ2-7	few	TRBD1	CASSRAGGLYEQYF	TGTGCCAGCAGCAGAGCAGGGGGTCTCTACGAGCAGTACTTC
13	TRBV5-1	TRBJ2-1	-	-	CASSLRGYHEQFF	TGCGCCAGCAGCTTGAGAGGGTACCATGAGCAGTTCTTC
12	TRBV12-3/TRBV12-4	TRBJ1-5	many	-	CASSLGLQPQHF	TGTGCCAGCAGTTTAGGGTTGCAGCCCCAGCATTTT
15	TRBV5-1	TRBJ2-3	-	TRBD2	CASSLDSGGSDTQYF	TGCGCCAGCAGCTTGGACTCGGGGGGTTCAGATACGCAGTATTTT
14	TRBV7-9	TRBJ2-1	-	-	CASSLSVAYNEQFF	TGTGCCAGCAGCTTATCAGTAGCGTACAATGAGCAGTTCTTC
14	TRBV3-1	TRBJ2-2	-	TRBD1	CASSYTGAAGELFF	TGTGCCAGCAGCTACACAGGGGCGGCCGGGGAGCTGTTTTTT
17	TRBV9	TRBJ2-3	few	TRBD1	CASSPRQGSTSTDTQYF	TGTGCCAGCAGCCCCCGACAGGGAAGTACTTCAACAGATACGCAGTATTTT